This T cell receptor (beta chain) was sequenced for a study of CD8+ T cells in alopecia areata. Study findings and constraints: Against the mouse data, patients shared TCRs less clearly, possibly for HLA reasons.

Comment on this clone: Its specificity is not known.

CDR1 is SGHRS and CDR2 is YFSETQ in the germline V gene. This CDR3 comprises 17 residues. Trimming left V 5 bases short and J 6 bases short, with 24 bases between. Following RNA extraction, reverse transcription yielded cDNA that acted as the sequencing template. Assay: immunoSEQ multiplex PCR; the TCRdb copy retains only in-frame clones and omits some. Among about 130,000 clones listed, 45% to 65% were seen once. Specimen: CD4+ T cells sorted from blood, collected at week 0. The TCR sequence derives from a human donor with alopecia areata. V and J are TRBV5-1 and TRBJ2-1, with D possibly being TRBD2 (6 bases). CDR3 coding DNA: TGCGCCAGCAGGTTGTCGTTCGGGAGTGGGCCCCTCAATGAGCAGTTCTTC. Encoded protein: CASRLSFGSGPLNEQFF.